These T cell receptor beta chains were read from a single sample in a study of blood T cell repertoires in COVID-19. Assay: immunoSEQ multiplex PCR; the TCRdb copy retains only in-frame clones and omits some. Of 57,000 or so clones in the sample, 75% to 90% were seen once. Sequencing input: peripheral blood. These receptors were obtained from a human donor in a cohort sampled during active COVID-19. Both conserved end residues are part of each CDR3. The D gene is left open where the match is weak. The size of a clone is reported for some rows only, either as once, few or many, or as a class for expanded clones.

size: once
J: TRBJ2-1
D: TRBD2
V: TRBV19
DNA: TGTGCCAGTAGAACCGGGGCTAGCGGGTACAATGAGCAGTTCTTC
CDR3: CASRTGASGYNEQFF

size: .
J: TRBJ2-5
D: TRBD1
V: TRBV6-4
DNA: TGTGCCAGCAGTGATCGGGACAGAGAGACCCAGTACTTC
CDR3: CASSDRDRETQYF

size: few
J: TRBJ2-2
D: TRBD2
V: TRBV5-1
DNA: TGCGCCAGCAGCTTGGGGCTAACTAGCGGGAACACCGGGGAGCTGTTTTTT
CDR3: CASSLGLTSGNTGELFF

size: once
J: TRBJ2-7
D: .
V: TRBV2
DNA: TGTGCCAGCACTAGGCACACCTCCTACGAGCAGTACTTC
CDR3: CASTRHTSYEQYF

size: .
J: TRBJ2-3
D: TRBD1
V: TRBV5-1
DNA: TGCGCCAGCAGCATCCCGGGACAGGGCTCAGATACGCAGTATTTT
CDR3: CASSIPGQGSDTQYF

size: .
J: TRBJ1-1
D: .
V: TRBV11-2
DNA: TGTGCCAGCAGCAAACACCTAGGGACTCCAGCTTTCTTT
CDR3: CASSKHLGTPAFF

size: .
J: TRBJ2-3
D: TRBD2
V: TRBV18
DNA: TGTGCCAGCTCATCGTGGACTAGCGGAGGCCGCACAGATACGCAGTATTTT
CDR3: CASSSWTSGGRTDTQYF

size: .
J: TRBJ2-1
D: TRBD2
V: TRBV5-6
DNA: TGTGCCAGCAGCTTGGTGGGGGGGACCTCCTACAATGAGCAGTTCTTC
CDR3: CASSLVGGTSYNEQFF

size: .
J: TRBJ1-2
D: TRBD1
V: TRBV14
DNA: TGTGCCAGCGGGACAGGGGGCTCCTTGGGAGGCTACACCTTC
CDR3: CASGTGGSLGGYTF

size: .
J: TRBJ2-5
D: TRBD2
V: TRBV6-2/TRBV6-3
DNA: TGTGCCAGCAGTCTACGAAGACTAGCGGGACAAGAGACCCAGTACTTC
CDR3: CASSLRRLAGQETQYF

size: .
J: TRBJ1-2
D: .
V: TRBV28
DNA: TGTGCCAGCAGTTTAACGGTCTCTAACTATGGCTACACCTTC
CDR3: CASSLTVSNYGYTF

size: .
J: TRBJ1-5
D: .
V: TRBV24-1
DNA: TGTGCCACCAGTGACGTCAATCAGCCCCAGCATTTT
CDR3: CATSDVNQPQHF

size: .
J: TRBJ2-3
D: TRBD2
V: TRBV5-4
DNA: TGTGCCAGCAGCCGGACTAGAAAGGATACGCAGTATTTT
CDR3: CASSRTRKDTQYF

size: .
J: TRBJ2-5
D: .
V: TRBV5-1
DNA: TGCGCCAGCAGCAGATCCGGAGAGACCCAGTACTTC
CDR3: CASSRSGETQYF

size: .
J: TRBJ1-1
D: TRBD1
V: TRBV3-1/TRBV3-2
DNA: TGTGCCAGCACCTCAACGACGGGGACAGCCCCCACTGAAGCTTTCTTT
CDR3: CASTSTTGTAPTEAFF

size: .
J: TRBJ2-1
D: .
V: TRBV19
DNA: TGTGCCAGTAGTAGAGGCAGGGCGAGCTCCTACAATGAGCAGTTCTTC
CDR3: CASSRGRASSYNEQFF

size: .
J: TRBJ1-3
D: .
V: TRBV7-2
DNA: TGTGCCAGCAGCTTGAGGGGGGGAGGTGGAAACACCATATATTTT
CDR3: CASSLRGGGGNTIYF

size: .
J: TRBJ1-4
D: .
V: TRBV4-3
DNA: TGCGCCAGCAGCCCAGCGACTGCTAATGAAAAACTGTTTTTT
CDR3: CASSPATANEKLFF

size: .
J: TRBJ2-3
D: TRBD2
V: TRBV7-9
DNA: TGTGCCAGCAGCTTAGTAGGTAGCGGGGATACGCAGTATTTT
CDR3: CASSLVGSGDTQYF

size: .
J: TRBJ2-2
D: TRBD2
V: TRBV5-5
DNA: TGTGCCAGCAGCCGGACTAGTAACACCGGGGAGCTGTTTTTT
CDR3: CASSRTSNTGELFF

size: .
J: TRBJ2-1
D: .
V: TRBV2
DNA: TGTGCCAGCACTGCCCAAGGAGCGAAGGGGAATGAGCAGTTCTTC
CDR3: CASTAQGAKGNEQFF

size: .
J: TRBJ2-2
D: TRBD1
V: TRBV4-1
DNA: TGCGCCAGCAGCCTCACGGGACAGGGGCCCGGGGAGCTGTTTTTT
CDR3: CASSLTGQGPGELFF

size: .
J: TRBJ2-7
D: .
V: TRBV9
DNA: TGTGCCAGCAGCCCTGCCGGGACTCCTCTTCATGAGCAGTACTTC
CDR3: CASSPAGTPLHEQYF

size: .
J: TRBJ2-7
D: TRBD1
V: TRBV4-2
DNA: TGTGCCAGCAGCCAAGATCTAACAGGGGGCAATCACGAGCAGTACTTC
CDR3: CASSQDLTGGNHEQYF

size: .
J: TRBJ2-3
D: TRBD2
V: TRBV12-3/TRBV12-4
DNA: TGTGCCAGCAGTTTCAGGGCGGGGGGTACGCAGTATTTT
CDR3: CASSFRAGGTQYF

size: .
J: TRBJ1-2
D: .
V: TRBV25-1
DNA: TGTGCCAGCAGTGATCGAGAAAACTATGGCTACACCTTC
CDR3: CASSDRENYGYTF

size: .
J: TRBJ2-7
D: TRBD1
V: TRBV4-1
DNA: TGCGCCAGCAGCCCCCGCGGACAGGGTAGGACCTACGAGCAGTACTTC
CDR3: CASSPRGQGRTYEQYF

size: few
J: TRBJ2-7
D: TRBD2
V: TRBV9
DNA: TGTGCCAGCAGCGTAGGACTAGCGGGAGCCGAGCAGTACTTC
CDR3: CASSVGLAGAEQYF

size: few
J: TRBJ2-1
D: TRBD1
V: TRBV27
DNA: TGTGCCAGCAGTTCTCGGACAGGGATGTACAATGAGCAGTTCTTC
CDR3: CASSSRTGMYNEQFF